The 16 T cell receptor beta chains reported below all come from one sample, sequenced in a study of T cell repertoires in cytomegalovirus infection. One entry per CDR3 protein, called by TCRdb with MiXCR from the reads. This sample yields more than 200,000 distinct CDR3 sequences, of which around 8.7% are seen a single time; less than 15% belongs to the top ten. Input material: PBMCs. All receptors derive from a human donor in good health (CMV status not recorded). Some clones in this sample may be carry-over from other donors' samples.

There are a few counts of this clonotype. The chain joins TRBV4-3 to TRBJ1-6, with 10 positions matching TRBD1. The germline V gene encodes CDR1 LGHNA and CDR2 YSLEER. This CDR3 has 17 amino acids. Unmatched junction bases numbered 8, after V lost 1 base and J lost 8 bases. This chain's CDR3 is CASSQAEDGTGDSPLHF. As DNA, the CDR3 is TGCGCCAGCAGCCAAGCGGAAGATGGGACAGGGGATTCACCCCTCCACTTT.

Ten or more counts support this clonotype. The rearrangement joins TRBV7-2 to TRBJ1-5; TRBD1 is a possible D gene (6 bases). CDR1 and CDR2 (germline): SGHTA, FQGNSA. This CDR3 contains 14 residues. V gave up 2 bases and J gave up 2 bases, with 7 bases separating them. The CDR3 nucleotides read TGTGCCAGCAGCTTAAACAGGGGCAATCAGCCCCAGCATTTT. Translation gives CASSLNRGNQPQHF.

This clonotype came up many times. This chain connects TRBV7-2 to TRBJ2-7, with D uncertain. V dropped 3 bases and J dropped 2 bases, with 11 bases sitting between them. The CDR3 extends over 14 amino acids. Germline CDR1 is SGHTA and CDR2 is FQGNSA. CDR3 in amino acids: CASSFGQPTYEQYF. DNA for the CDR3: TGTGCCAGCAGCTTCGGTCAGCCGACCTACGAGCAGTACTTC.

This clonotype was detected ten times or more. The chain employs TRBV7-2 and TRBJ2-5, with 12 nucleotides matching TRBD2. The CDR3 has 18 residues. Per germline, CDR1 SGHTA and CDR2 FQGNSA. V was clipped by 5 bases and J by 4 bases; unmatched bases: 14. The CDR3 spells CASSPQTLAGGRGETQYF. CDR3 coding DNA: TGTGCCAGCAGCCCACAAACCCTAGCGGGAGGGCGCGGAGAGACCCAGTACTTC.

This clonotype was observed at least ten times. The rearrangement links TRBV6-2 or TRBV6-3 to TRBJ1-5; 8 bases line up with TRBD1. From germline, CDR1 is MNHEY and CDR2 SVGEGT. V gave up 6 bases and J gave up 2 bases; unmatched junction bases: 18. The length of the CDR3 is 19 residues. The CDR3 sequence: CASRPFDRGGGSGNQPQHF. The CDR3 nucleotides read TGTGCCAGCAGGCCATTCGACAGGGGCGGCGGGAGCGGCAATCAGCCCCAGCATTTT.

This clonotype was seen at least ten times. V is TRBV23-1 and J is TRBJ1-2, with 7 bases matching TRBD1. TRBV23-1 is noted as an ORF with a role that remains uncertain. This CDR3 region has 15 residues. J lost 2 bases, V lost 0 bases, and 3 bases had no gene match. CDR3 in amino acids: CASSQSTGANYGYTF. DNA for the CDR3: TGCGCCAGCAGTCAATCAACAGGGGCAAACTATGGCTACACCTTC.

At least ten counts were recorded for this clonotype. V gene TRBV7-2 combines with J gene TRBJ1-5; possibly TRBD1 for D (6 bases). Trimming took 10 bases from V and 4 from J, leaving 20 bases between them. The CDR3 runs to 15 residues. Per germline, CDR1 SGHTA and CDR2 FQGNSA. CDR3: CAITLLPGANQPQHF. The CDR3, as DNA: TGTGCCATCACTCTTTTACCGGGGGCAAATCAGCCCCAGCATTTT.

This clonotype was found many times. The gene calls are TRBV7-2 and TRBJ2-2; 7 bases match TRBD2. CDR1 SGHTA and CDR2 FQGNSA come from the germline V gene. The CDR3 runs to 16 residues. V lost 2 bases and J lost 0; bases outside the gene matches: 3. In DNA form, the CDR3 reads TGTGCCAGCAGCTTAATAAGCGGGGCGAACACCGGGGAGCTGTTTTTT. Translating gives CASSLISGANTGELFF. Using reference TRBV7-2 and TRBJ2-2 for the parts outside the CDR3, the full variable domain is GAGVSQSPSNKVTEKGKDVELRCDPISGHTALYWYRQSLGQGLEFLIYFQGNSAPDKSGLPSDRFSAERTGGSVSTLTIQRTQQEDSAVYLCASSLISGANTGELFFGEGSRLTVL.

There are many counts of this clonotype. The V and J genes are TRBV7-2 and TRBJ1-5; D is perhaps TRBD1 (5 bases). The CDR3 spans 17 residues. CDR1 is SGHTA, CDR2 FQGNSA, per germline. Trimming removed 5 bases at V and 2 bases at J, with 19 bases between. The CDR3, as DNA: TGTGCCAGCAGCCCAGCGGGGGGAATACCGCGCAATCAGCCCCAGCATTTT. This codes for CASSPAGGIPRNQPQHF.

In this sample, this clonotype turned up many times. The V and J genes are TRBV7-2 and TRBJ2-7; 8 bases are a match to TRBD2. CDR3 size: 16 residues. V shed 2 bases, J shed 3 bases, and the junction held 9 bases outside the gene matches. From germline, CDR1 is SGHTA and CDR2 FQGNSA. The CDR3 nucleotides are TGTGCCAGCAGCTTAAACGGAGCTAGCGGGCGCTACGAGCAGTACTTC. It translates to CASSLNGASGRYEQYF.

This clonotype was recorded many times. This rearrangement joins TRBV7-2 to TRBJ1-4, with 8 bases identical to TRBD1. The CDR3 runs 15 residues. Germline assignment: CDR1 SGHTA and CDR2 FQGNSA. The V segment lost 0 bases and the J segment 7 bases; nucleotides outside the gene matches: 4. The CDR3 DNA follows: TGTGCCAGCAGCTTAGCAGACAGGGGTCTTGAAAAACTGTTTTTT. The encoded protein is CASSLADRGLEKLFF.

The CDR3 here is CASSEGGQTGARGYTF. The CDR3 DNA sequence: TGTGCCAGCAGTGAGGGGGGTCAAACAGGGGCGCGCGGCTACACCTTC. This chain uses TRBV28 with TRBJ1-2; the match to TRBD1 covers 7 bases. This CDR3 has 16 amino acids. The germline V gene encodes CDR1 MDHEN and CDR2 SYDVKM. Unmatched junction bases numbered 17, after V lost 5 bases and J lost 8 bases.

This clonotype was picked up a small number of times. This chain links TRBV20-1 with TRBJ1-2; a possible D gene is TRBD1 (6 bases). V was pared by 0 bases and J by 1 base, with 18 bases between. The CDR3 is 17 amino acids. Germline loops: CDR1 DFQATT, CDR2 SNEGSKA (reference sequence). The CDR3 region has the DNA TGCAGTGCTAGAGATGGACAGAGCTCAGGCGGTAACTATGGCTACACCTTC. Translation gives CSARDGQSSGGNYGYTF.

The table lists this clonotype with a few counts. The chain employs TRBV9 and TRBJ2-7; 7 nucleotides align to TRBD2. This CDR3 spans 13 amino acids. Germline V gene sequence: CDR1 SGDLS, CDR2 YYNGEE. Unmatched junction bases numbered 9, after V lost 6 bases and J lost 6 bases. The DNA for the CDR3 is TGTGCCAGCACCGCGACGGGAGGCGGCGAGCAGTACTTC. Protein sequence: CASTATGGGEQYF.

In its sample, this clonotype was seen many times. The chain carries TRBV7-2 and TRBJ1-6; tentative D call: TRBD1 (6 bases). Germline CDR1 reads SGHTA; CDR2 reads FQGNSA. The CDR3 totals 12 residues. V lost 4 bases and J 10 bases, leaving 8 bases between the germline ends. In DNA form, the CDR3 reads TGTGCCAGCAGCTATACAGGGTCACCCCTCCACTTT. Amino acid sequence: CASSYTGSPLHF.

The table lists this clonotype with a few counts. The CDR3 region has the DNA TGCAGTGCTAGAGATTCCCCGAGCTGGAACACTGAAGCTTTCTTT. This codes for CSARDSPSWNTEAFF. V gene TRBV20-1 combines with J gene TRBJ1-1; D unresolved. CDR3 size: 15 residues. V was pared by 0 bases and J by 1 base, with 12 bases between. CDR1 is DFQATT and CDR2 is SNEGSKA in the germline V gene (reference sequence).